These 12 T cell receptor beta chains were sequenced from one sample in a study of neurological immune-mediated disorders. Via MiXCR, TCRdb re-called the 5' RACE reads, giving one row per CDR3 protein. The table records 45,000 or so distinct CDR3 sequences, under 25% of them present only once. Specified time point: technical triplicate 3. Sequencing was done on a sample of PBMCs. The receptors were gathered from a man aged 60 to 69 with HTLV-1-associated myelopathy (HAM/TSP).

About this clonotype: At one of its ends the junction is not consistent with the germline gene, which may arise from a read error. The CDR3 coding sequence is TGTGCCAGTAGTACAAAGCCGTGGGGGACTGAAGCTTTTTTT. It specifies CASSTKPWGTEAFF. The V call is TRBV19, the J call TRBJ1-1, with D possibly being TRBD1 (5 bases). From germline, CDR1 is LNHDA and CDR2 SQIVND (reference sequence). The CDR3 runs to 14 residues. Supplemented by reference TRBV19 and TRBJ1-1, the full variable domain reads DGGITQSPKYLFRKEGQNVTLSCEQNLNHDAMYWYRQDPGQGLRLIYYSQIVNDFQKGDIAEGYSVSREKKESFPLTVTSAQKNPTAFYLCASSTKPWGTEAFFGQGTRLTVV.

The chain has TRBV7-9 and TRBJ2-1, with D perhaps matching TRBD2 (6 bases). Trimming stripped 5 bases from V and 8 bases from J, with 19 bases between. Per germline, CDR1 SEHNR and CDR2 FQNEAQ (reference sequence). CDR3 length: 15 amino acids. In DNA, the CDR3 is TGTGCCAGCAGCCGCCGGGACTTCCTCAGCTATGAGCAGTTCTTC. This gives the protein CASSRRDFLSYEQFF.

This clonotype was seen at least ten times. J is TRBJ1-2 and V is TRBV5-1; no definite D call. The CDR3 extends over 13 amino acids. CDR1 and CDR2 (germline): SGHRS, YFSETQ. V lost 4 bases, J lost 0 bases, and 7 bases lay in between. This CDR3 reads CASSPGSNYGYTF. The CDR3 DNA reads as TGCGCCAGCAGCCCCGGGTCTAACTATGGCTACACCTTC.

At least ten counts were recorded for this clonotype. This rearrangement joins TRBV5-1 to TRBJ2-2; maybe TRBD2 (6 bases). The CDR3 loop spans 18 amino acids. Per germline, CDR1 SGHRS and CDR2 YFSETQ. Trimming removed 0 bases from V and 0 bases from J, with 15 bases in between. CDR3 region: CASSLGPGTPTNTGELFF. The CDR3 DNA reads TGCGCCAGCAGCTTGGGACCGGGGACTCCTACGAACACCGGGGAGCTGTTTTTT.

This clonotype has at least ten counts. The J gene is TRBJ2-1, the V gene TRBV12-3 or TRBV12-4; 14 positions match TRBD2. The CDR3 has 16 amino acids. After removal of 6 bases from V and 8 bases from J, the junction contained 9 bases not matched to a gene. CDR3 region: CASRNGTSGRPYEQFF. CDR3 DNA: TGTGCCAGCAGAAACGGGACTAGCGGGAGACCATATGAGCAGTTCTTC.

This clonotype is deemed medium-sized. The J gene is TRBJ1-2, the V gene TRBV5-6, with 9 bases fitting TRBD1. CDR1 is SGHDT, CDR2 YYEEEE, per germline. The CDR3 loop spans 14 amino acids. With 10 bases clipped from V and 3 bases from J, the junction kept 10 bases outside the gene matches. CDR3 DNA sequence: TGTGCCGGGAAGAAACAGGGGGCTGACTATGGCTACACCTTC. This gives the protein CAGKKQGADYGYTF.

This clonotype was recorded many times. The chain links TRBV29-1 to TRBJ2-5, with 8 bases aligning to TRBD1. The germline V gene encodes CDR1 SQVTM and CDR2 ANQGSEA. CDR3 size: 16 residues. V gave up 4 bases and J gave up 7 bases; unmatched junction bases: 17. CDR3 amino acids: CSVADPGTGPFRTQYF. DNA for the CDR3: TGCAGCGTTGCAGACCCCGGGACAGGACCTTTCCGGACCCAGTACTTC. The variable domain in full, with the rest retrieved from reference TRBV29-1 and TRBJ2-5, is SAVISQKPSRDICQRGTSLTIQCQVDSQVTMMFWYRQQPGQSLTLIATANQGSEATYESGFVIDKFPISRPNLTFSTLTVSNMSPEDSSIYLCSVADPGTGPFRTQYFGPGTRLLVL.

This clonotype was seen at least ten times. In DNA form, the CDR3 reads TGTGCCAGCAGTTTAGCAGGGTTCTATGGCTACACCTTC. It is translated as CASSLAGFYGYTF. The J gene is TRBJ1-2, the V gene TRBV12-3 or TRBV12-4; no firm D call. With 0 bases removed from V and 4 bases from J, the gap between germline ends came to 6 bases. CDR3 length: 13 amino acids.

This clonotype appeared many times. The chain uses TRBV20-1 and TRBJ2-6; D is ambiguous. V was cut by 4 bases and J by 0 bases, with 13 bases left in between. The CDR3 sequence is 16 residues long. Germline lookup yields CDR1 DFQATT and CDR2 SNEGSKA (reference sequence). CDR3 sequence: CSATDPLGSGANVLTF. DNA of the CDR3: TGCAGTGCTACGGACCCTCTCGGCTCTGGGGCCAACGTCCTGACTTTC.

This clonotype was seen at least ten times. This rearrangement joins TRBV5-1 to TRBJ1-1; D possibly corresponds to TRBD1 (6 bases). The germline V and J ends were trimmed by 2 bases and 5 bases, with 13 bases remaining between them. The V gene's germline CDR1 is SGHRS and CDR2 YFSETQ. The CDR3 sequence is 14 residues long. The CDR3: CASSFSRGGTEAFF. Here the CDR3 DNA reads TGCGCCAGCAGCTTTTCCAGGGGAGGTACTGAAGCTTTCTTT.

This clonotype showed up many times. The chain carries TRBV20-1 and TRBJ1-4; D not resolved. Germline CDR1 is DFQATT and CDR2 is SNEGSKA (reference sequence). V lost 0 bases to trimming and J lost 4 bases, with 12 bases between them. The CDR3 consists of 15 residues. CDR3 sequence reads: CSARDRQGINEKLFF. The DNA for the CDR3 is TGCAGTGCTAGAGATCGGCAAGGGATTAATGAAAAACTGTTTTTT.

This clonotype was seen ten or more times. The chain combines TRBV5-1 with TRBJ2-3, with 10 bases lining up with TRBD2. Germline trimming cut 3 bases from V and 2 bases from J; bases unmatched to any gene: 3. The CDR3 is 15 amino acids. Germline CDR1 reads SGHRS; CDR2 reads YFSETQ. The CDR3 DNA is TGCGCCAGCAGCTCGCTAGCGGGGGCCACAGATACGCAGTATTTT. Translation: CASSSLAGATDTQYF.